The 21 T cell receptor beta chains reported below all come from one sample, sequenced in a study of blood T cell repertoires in COVID-19. Produced via immunoSEQ multiplex PCR; TCRdb's table is partial and in-frame only. The sample has around 140,000 clones; 84% are singletons. Sequenced material: peripheral blood. The receptors shown here come from a woman of 80 years or more with acute or convalescent COVID-19.

The rearrangement links TRBV7-8 to TRBJ2-1, with 8 bases aligning to TRBD1. The CDR3 covers 17 residues. Trimming at V came to 4 bases and at J to 0 bases, leaving 8 bases not matched to a gene. Germline values: CDR1 SGHVS, CDR2 FQNEAQ. The DNA of the CDR3 is TGTGCCAGCAGCTACGGGACAGGTGGTCGCTCCTACAATGAGCAGTTCTTC. This codes for CASSYGTGGRSYNEQFF.

This clone was detected only once. This chain uses TRBV7-8 with TRBJ1-1; no clear D. From germline, CDR1 is SGHVS and CDR2 FQNEAQ. The V and J ends lost 3 bases and 6 bases respectively, with 8 bases between them. This CDR3 comprises 12 residues. This chain's CDR3 is CASSFRLAEAFF. CDR3 coding DNA: TGTGCCAGCAGCTTCCGGCTAGCTGAAGCTTTCTTT. Using reference TRBV7-8 and TRBJ1-1 for the parts outside the CDR3, the full variable domain is GAGVSQSPRYKVAKRGQDVALRCDPISGHVSLFWYQQALGQGPEFLTYFQNEAQLDKSGLPSDRFFAERPEGSVSTLKIQRTQQEDSAVYLCASSFRLAEAFFGQGTRLTVV.

V and J are TRBV18 and TRBJ1-3; TRBD1 matches 8 bases. The CDR3 has 18 amino acids. J lost 6 bases, V lost 3 bases, and 16 bases had no gene match. Germline V gene data show CDR1 as KGHSH and CDR2 as LQKENI. For the CDR3, the DNA is TGTGCCAGCTCACCGTTTGGTAACAGGGGGATTAAGGAAAACACCATATATTTT. Its protein is CASSPFGNRGIKENTIYF.

The sample holds one count of this clone. This chain uses TRBV25-1 with TRBJ1-1, with 7 nucleotides matching TRBD1. V was clipped by 6 bases and J by 7 bases; unmatched bases: 14. Germline V gives CDR1 MGHDK, CDR2 SYGVNS. This CDR3 comprises 15 residues. The CDR3 bases are TGTGCCAGCAGCAACACCCTCCCTCAGGGGGATGAAGCTTTCTTT. It yields the protein CASSNTLPQGDEAFF.

The chain links TRBV25-1 to TRBJ1-2; TRBD1 aligns across 9 bases. Germline-derived CDR1 and CDR2 are MGHDK and SYGVNS. The ends lost 5 bases at V and 6 bases at J; junction bases unmatched: 7. The CDR3 runs to 14 residues. CDR3 loop: CASSSRDRADGYTF. CDR3 coding DNA: TGTGCCAGCAGTTCCCGGGACAGGGCCGATGGCTACACCTTC.

CDR3 sequence: CASSISRDSNQPQHF. The CDR3 nucleotides are TGTGCCAGTAGTATATCTCGGGATAGCAATCAGCCCCAGCATTTT. The rearrangement uses TRBV19 and TRBJ1-5; D not certain. This CDR3 comprises 15 residues. Per the germline V gene, CDR1 is LNHDA and CDR2 is SQIVND (reference sequence). V was trimmed by 2 bases and J by 0 bases, leaving 8 bases between them.

The chain is built from TRBV18 and TRBJ2-1; 7 bases map to TRBD2. This CDR3 is 13 amino acids long. Looked up from germline, CDR1 is KGHSH and CDR2 is LQKENI. The J segment lost 8 bases and the V segment lost 3 bases, leaving 4 bases of the junction unmatched. The CDR3: CASSPGLRDEQFF. The DNA of the CDR3 is TGTGCCAGCTCACCGGGACTACGCGATGAGCAGTTCTTC.

The chain couples TRBV20-1 to TRBJ2-3, with 12 bases lining up with TRBD2. V shed 3 bases, J shed 6 bases, and the junction held 16 bases outside the gene matches. Germline values: CDR1 DFQATT, CDR2 SNEGSKA (reference sequence). The CDR3 spans 18 residues. CDR3 protein: CSASPTSGGPRAYDTQYF. DNA for the CDR3: TGCAGTGCTAGTCCGACTAGCGGGGGTCCCAGGGCGTATGATACGCAGTATTTT.

The V gene is TRBV9, the J gene TRBJ2-3; D not resolved. Germline V gene data show CDR1 as SGDLS and CDR2 as YYNGEE. CDR3 length: 13 amino acids. Trimming pared 1 base from V and 1 base from J, leaving 4 bases between. The CDR3 region is CASSVRGTDTQYF. CDR3 bases: TGTGCCAGCAGCGTACGGGGCACAGATACGCAGTATTTT.

This chain joins TRBV30 and TRBJ2-1; 13 positions agree with TRBD2. This CDR3 is 14 amino acids long. Per germline, CDR1 GTSNPN and CDR2 SVGIG (reference sequence). J lost 8 bases, V lost 1 base, and 2 bases had no gene match. The CDR3 reads CAWSGLAGGYEQFF. The CDR3 region has the DNA TGTGCCTGGAGTGGACTAGCGGGAGGCTATGAGCAGTTCTTC.

The V and J genes are TRBV19 and TRBJ1-5; the D is unclear. Germline loops: CDR1 LNHDA, CDR2 SQIVND (reference sequence). CDR3 length: 12 residues. Trimming shortened V by 5 bases and J by 0 bases, and 2 bases separated the two germline ends. The CDR3 loop is CASSYSNQPQHF. The DNA of the CDR3 is TGTGCCAGTAGTTATAGCAATCAGCCCCAGCATTTT.

This clone was recorded once. This chain uses TRBV7-8 with TRBJ2-2, with D tentatively TRBD2 (6 bases). CDR1 and CDR2 from the germline V gene are SGHVS and FQNEAQ. Trimming stripped 5 bases from V and 4 bases from J, with 14 bases between. CDR3 size: 15 residues. The CDR3 region has the DNA TGTGCCAGCAGCCCCCGACTAGGTGGCACCGGGGAGCTGTTTTTT. Residues: CASSPRLGGTGELFF.

The chain uses TRBV10-3 and TRBJ1-4; D may be TRBD1 (5 bases). CDR3 length equals 12 residues. Looked up from germline, CDR1 is ENHRY and CDR2 is SYGVKD. V gave up 8 bases and J gave up 8 bases, with 12 bases separating them. The CDR3 here is CAISTGGEKLFF. CDR3 coding DNA: TGTGCCATCTCCACAGGTGGGGAAAAACTGTTTTTT.

The CDR3 here is CASSLEDSSEQYF. The DNA of the CDR3 is TGTGCCAGCAGCTTGGAAGACAGCTCCGAGCAGTACTTC. The V gene is TRBV5-4, the J gene TRBJ2-7; TRBD1 might be the D (5 bases). Germline V gene data show CDR1 as SGHNT and CDR2 as YYREEE (reference sequence). The CDR3 loop spans 13 amino acids. V was pared by 0 bases and J by 6 bases, with 10 bases between.

V is TRBV18 and J is TRBJ1-1, with TRBD1 matching over 9 bases. The CDR3 has 16 amino acids. Unmatched junction bases numbered 10, after V lost 4 bases and J lost 4 bases. The germline V gene encodes CDR1 KGHSH and CDR2 LQKENI. DNA for the CDR3: TGTGCCAGCTCACGAGGGACAGGGAAAATTGGCACTGAAGCTTTCTTT. It specifies CASSRGTGKIGTEAFF. Based on the CDR3 plus reference TRBV18 and TRBJ1-1, the full variable domain is NAGVMQNPRHLVRRRGQEARLRCSPMKGHSHVYWYRQLPEEGLKFMVYLQKENIIDESGMPKERFSAEFPKEGPSILRIQQVVRGDSAAYFCASSRGTGKIGTEAFFGQGTRLTVV.

The chain is built from TRBV7-9 and TRBJ2-7; 9 nucleotides align to TRBD1. V lost 1 base, J lost 6 bases, and 10 bases stayed unmatched. Per germline, CDR1 SEHNR and CDR2 FQNEAQ (reference sequence). The CDR3 is 16 residues long. The DNA of the CDR3 is TGTGCCAGCAGCTTAGGTAGTCCGGGACAGGGAGGCGAGCAGTACTTC. It translates to CASSLGSPGQGGEQYF.

The rearrangement links TRBV3-1 (or the pseudogene TRBV3-2) to TRBJ2-5; maybe TRBD2 (7 bases). The CDR3 length is 16 residues. Germline CDR1 is LGHDT and CDR2 is YNNKEL (reference sequence). Trimming pared 1 base from V and 1 base from J, leaving 13 bases between. The CDR3 loop reads CASSQAARGGQETQYF. The CDR3 coding sequence is TGTGCCAGCAGCCAAGCAGCTAGGGGGGGCCAAGAGACCCAGTACTTC.

This chain uses TRBV7-2 with TRBJ1-5; D call uncertain. The germline CDR1 and CDR2 sequences are SGHTA and FQGNSA. The CDR3 is 14 residues long. V shed 1 base and J shed 6 bases, with 10 bases lying between them. The CDR3 loop reads CASSLGGTSQPQHF. The DNA for the CDR3 is TGTGCCAGCAGCTTAGGGGGTACTAGTCAGCCCCAGCATTTT.

This clone was counted a single time. This rearrangement joins TRBV5-1 to TRBJ2-1; 9 positions match TRBD1. Losses at the gene ends were 7 bases for V and 9 bases for J; bases not matched to a gene: 14. Germline V CDR1 and CDR2: SGHRS, YFSETQ. The CDR3 loop spans 15 amino acids. The CDR3 here is CASGMGTGSYGEQFF. The CDR3 DNA is TGCGCCAGCGGTATGGGGACAGGGTCTTATGGTGAGCAGTTCTTC.

This clone occurred a few times. This sequence joins TRBV6-1 and TRBJ1-4; maybe TRBD1 (5 bases). Trimming stripped 1 base from V and 4 bases from J, with 25 bases between. Germline values: CDR1 MNHNS, CDR2 SASEGT. CDR3 size: 20 residues. The CDR3 protein is CASSEGFLGGTGADNEKLFF. CDR3 nucleotide sequence: TGTGCCAGCAGTGAAGGTTTCTTGGGAGGGACCGGGGCGGATAATGAAAAACTGTTTTTT.

This clone has just one count. Other DNA sequences in this specimen translate into the identical CDR3. The chain is built from TRBV5-1 and TRBJ2-6; 12 positions agree with TRBD1. V lost 1 base and J lost 4; bases outside the gene matches: 6. Germline V lookup: CDR1 SGHRS, CDR2 YFSETQ. CDR3 size: 18 residues. The CDR3 coding sequence is TGCGCCAGCAGCTTGTGGGGACAGGGGGCAGGGGGGGCCAACGTCCTGACTTTC. This codes for CASSLWGQGAGGANVLTF.